This TCR beta chain was identified in a study of cytotoxic CD8 clonotypes in ibrutinib-treated CLL. CDR1 and CDR2 (germline): SQVTM, ANQGSEA. Deletions cut 1 base from V and 5 bases from J, with 6 bases between. CDR3 length: 12 residues. From cryopreserved PBMCs came about 2.1 micrograms of genomic DNA used for TCR beta libraries. General observations from the study: Against age-matched healthy donors, baseline clonality ran higher and tracked circulating CD8+ T-cell counts.

The data were produced by immunoSEQ multiplex PCR, yet TCRdb's version contains in-frame clones alone and is incomplete. The sample records fewer than 300,000 clones, about 72% being singletons. This clone was seen only a few times. Its specificity is unknown. The clonotype originates from a human donor with chronic lymphocytic leukemia. This rearrangement joins TRBV29-1 to TRBJ1-5, with D unresolved. Sequences were derived from PBMCs, sampled at disease progression, from a patient treated with ibrutinib. CDR3 bases: TGCAGCGTTGAAGGGGGTGATCAGCCCCAGCATTTT. It encodes CSVEGGDQPQHF.